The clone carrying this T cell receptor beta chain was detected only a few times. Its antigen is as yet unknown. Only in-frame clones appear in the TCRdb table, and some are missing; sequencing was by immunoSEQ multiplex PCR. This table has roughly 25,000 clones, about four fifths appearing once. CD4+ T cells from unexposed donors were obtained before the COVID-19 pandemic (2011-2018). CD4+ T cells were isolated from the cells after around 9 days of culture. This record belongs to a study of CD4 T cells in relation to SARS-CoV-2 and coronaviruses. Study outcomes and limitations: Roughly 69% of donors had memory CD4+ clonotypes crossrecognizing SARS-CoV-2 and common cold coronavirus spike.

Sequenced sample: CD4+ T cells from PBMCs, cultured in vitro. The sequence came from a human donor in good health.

The CDR3 region has the DNA TGCGCCAGCAGCTTCAGGGGGACAGGATCCTACAATGAGCAGTTCTTC. Amino acid sequence: CASSFRGTGSYNEQFF. V is TRBV5-1 and J is TRBJ2-1; 8 nucleotides match TRBD1. Per germline, CDR1 SGHRS and CDR2 YFSETQ. This CDR3 region has 16 residues. The V segment lost 2 bases and the J segment 1 base; nucleotides outside the gene matches: 5.